This is a list of T cell receptor beta chains from one sample in a study of T cell responses to AZD1222 COVID-19 vaccine. Produced via immunoSEQ multiplex PCR; TCRdb's table is partial and in-frame only. The sample carries about 150,000 clones, approximately 90% recorded once. This material consisted of peripheral blood, taken on day 0 of AZD1222 vaccination. These receptors were obtained from an adult in good health. The CDR3 runs from the conserved cysteine through the conserved F or W. Each record gives: clone size, V gene, J gene, D gene, CDR3 protein, CDR3 DNA. A D gene is named only where the DNA matches it firmly. Expanded clones are given a class, and other clones once, few, many or no size at all.

abundance: few; v_gene: TRBV7-2; j_gene: TRBJ1-1; d_gene: .; CDR3aa: CASSLTQAGSTEAFF; CDR3nt: TGTGCCAGCAGCTTAACACAGGCAGGGAGCACTGAAGCTTTCTTT
abundance: .; v_gene: TRBV2; j_gene: TRBJ2-2; d_gene: .; CDR3aa: CASTGPGATGELFF; CDR3nt: TGTGCCAGCACCGGTCCAGGGGCCACCGGGGAGCTGTTTTTT
abundance: few; v_gene: TRBV3-1/TRBV3-2; j_gene: TRBJ2-3; d_gene: .; CDR3aa: CASSRDPLWGEAQYF; CDR3nt: TGTGCCAGCAGCCGAGATCCACTCTGGGGAGAGGCGCAGTATTTT
abundance: once; v_gene: TRBV7-9; j_gene: TRBJ2-1; d_gene: TRBD2; CDR3aa: CASSMGLAVQFF; CDR3nt: TGTGCCAGCAGCATGGGACTAGCTGTGCAGTTCTTC
abundance: .; v_gene: TRBV4-1; j_gene: TRBJ1-5; d_gene: TRBD1; CDR3aa: CASSQPDRGNNQPQHF; CDR3nt: TGCGCCAGCAGCCAACCGGACAGGGGGAACAATCAGCCCCAGCATTTT
abundance: .; v_gene: TRBV9; j_gene: TRBJ2-7; d_gene: TRBD2; CDR3aa: CASSVGGGGGRYEQYF; CDR3nt: TGTGCCAGCAGCGTAGGGGGCGGGGGGGGCCGGTACGAGCAGTACTTC
abundance: .; v_gene: TRBV27; j_gene: TRBJ1-2; d_gene: TRBD1; CDR3aa: CASTSLSGQVLVGGYTF; CDR3nt: TGTGCCAGCACCTCCCTGTCAGGACAGGTCCTAGTTGGTGGCTACACCTTC
abundance: once; v_gene: TRBV7-8; j_gene: TRBJ1-1; d_gene: .; CDR3aa: CASSLAGQVNTEAFF; CDR3nt: TGTGCCAGCAGCTTAGCGGGGCAGGTGAACACTGAAGCTTTCTTT
abundance: .; v_gene: TRBV27; j_gene: TRBJ2-7; d_gene: .; CDR3aa: CASSLQGYSYEQYF; CDR3nt: TGTGCCAGCAGTTTACAGGGGTACTCCTACGAGCAGTACTTC
abundance: .; v_gene: TRBV2; j_gene: TRBJ1-5; d_gene: TRBD1; CDR3aa: CASRTGDQNQPQHF; CDR3nt: TGTGCCTCCCGCACAGGGGACCAAAATCAGCCCCAGCATTTT
abundance: .; v_gene: TRBV5-1; j_gene: TRBJ2-3; d_gene: .; CDR3aa: CASSLGGPESVGTQYF; CDR3nt: TGCGCCAGCAGCTTGGGGGGACCCGAATCGGTTGGTACGCAGTATTTT
abundance: .; v_gene: TRBV10-2; j_gene: TRBJ2-2; d_gene: .; CDR3aa: CASKEWSGELFF; CDR3nt: TGCGCCAGCAAGGAGTGGTCCGGGGAGCTGTTTTTT
abundance: .; v_gene: TRBV28; j_gene: TRBJ2-7; d_gene: TRBD2; CDR3aa: CASKKLADSSYEQYF; CDR3nt: TGTGCCAGCAAGAAACTAGCGGATAGCTCCTACGAGCAGTACTTC
abundance: .; v_gene: TRBV5-4; j_gene: TRBJ2-2; d_gene: .; CDR3aa: CASSLAQLEGELFF; CDR3nt: TGTGCCAGCAGCTTGGCCCAATTGGAAGGGGAGCTGTTTTTT
abundance: .; v_gene: TRBV9; j_gene: TRBJ2-3; d_gene: .; CDR3aa: CASSVVADRGTDTQYF; CDR3nt: TGTGCCAGCAGCGTAGTCGCGGATCGGGGCACAGATACGCAGTATTTT
abundance: .; v_gene: TRBV4-1; j_gene: TRBJ1-2; d_gene: TRBD1; CDR3aa: CASYPGQGLHYGYTF; CDR3nt: TGCGCCAGCTACCCGGGACAGGGATTACACTATGGCTACACCTTC
abundance: .; v_gene: TRBV4-3; j_gene: TRBJ2-1; d_gene: TRBD2; CDR3aa: CASSQDSGNYNEQFF; CDR3nt: TGCGCCAGCAGCCAAGATAGCGGGAACTACAATGAGCAGTTCTTC